This T cell receptor (beta chain) was sequenced in a study of T cell responses to AZD1222 COVID-19 vaccine (dated by TCRdb to 2020 to 2023). Background on the whole study: TCR sequencing covered 233 trial participants: 207 given two doses of AZD1222 and 26 given two doses of MenACWY control vaccine. Trial participants were enrolled by age into 18-55, 56-69 and 70-plus year subgroups, with around 150, 28 and 57 TCR-sequenced participants respectively.

Results and caveats for the whole study, not just this receptor: The whole spike protein was spanned by vaccine-associated CD4 TCRs, and dominant responses were seen in regions 160-218 and 743-854. Reportedly, almost half of the unique spike-specific TCRs recognized epitopes lying outside the regions that are mutated in the B.1.351 and B.1.1.7 variants. A significant rise in spike-specific TCR breadth and depth was observed after two AZD1222 doses relative to day 0 and relative to MenACWY recipients. Because no samples from the day 14 peak response were available, repertoires could be characterized only after the peak T cell response. The 56-69-year group was small, and its depth increase did not reach significance, likely because of low power. Most participants were white British and females outnumbered males, and the authors suggested that clonal diversity may have been underestimated. Conclusions about previously exposed vaccinees are limited, since just 5 or 6 AZD1222 recipients were seropositive for SARS-CoV-2 at baseline.

The CDR3 regions of human TCRbeta chains were subjected to immunosequencing. The paper's processing steps were these. Repertoire TCRs were checked for matches against a reference library of SARS-CoV-2-specific TCRs that had been generated using the MIRA antigen-specificity platform. Breadth was defined as the fraction of unique TCRs that were SARS-CoV-2-associated. Depth was defined as the fraction of total T cells that were SARS-CoV-2-associated. Using the MIRA data, each spike-specific TCR was mapped to the spike region that the TCR reacts to and placed in a CD4 or CD8 class. Log10-transformed breadth and depth values were compared by one-way ANOVA with Sidak's multiple comparisons tests. TCRdb stores this immuneACCESS table with in-frame sequences only. Part of the clones is absent; in the studies checked, under half of the shortfall reflects unresolved V genes, and no reason is known for the rest. Clonal size and the V and J genes are those of that table, whereas D and trimming came from the DNA. Within this sample are over 150,000 clones, with 80% to 90% of them counted one time only. Of the sample, roughly 11% is held by the ten largest clones.

This clone has only one observation. No antigen is known for it. Per-base quality was not reported, and no clone a single base away is much larger than it. The time point label for this specimen denotes: about 28 days (+/-7) after the second vaccine dose. Because spike-specific TCR depth and breadth did not differ between the two schedules, AZD1222 recipients who got a second dose at roughly 4 weeks were pooled with those who got a second dose at roughly 12 weeks. Samples from vaccinated people were obtained from the UK trials COV001 and COV002, which included a single-blind randomized controlled phase 2/3 trial of AZD1222 (ChAdOx1 nCoV-19) in healthy adults. For TCRbeta chain sequencing, PBMC samples from trial participants were taken at day 0 and at day 28 after the second dose. Trimming removed 4 bases from V and 3 bases from J; the gene matches leave 3 bases unexplained. CDR1 and CDR2 (SGHAT, FQDESV) derive from the germline V gene (reference sequence). The CDR3 numbers 14 residues from cysteine through phenylalanine. The sequence is cut down to CDR3 DNA, 42 bases in frame from base 1.

The V and J segments used are TRBV11-1 and TRBJ2-3; TRBD2 matches 8 bases in the middle. This clonotype was obtained from an adult who received the AZD1222 COVID-19 vaccine. The sequences come from peripheral blood, collected 28 days after the second AZD1222 dose. The CDR3 protein sequence reads: CASSSGLVTDTQYF. Read as DNA, the sequence is TGTGCCAGCAGCTCGGGACTAGTGACAGATACGCAGTATTTT. The CDR3, completed at both ends by the reference TRBV11-1 and TRBJ2-3 genes, gives the full variable domain EAEVAQSPRYKITEKSQAVAFWCDPISGHATLYWYRQILGQGPELLVQFQDESVVDDSQLPKDRFSAERLKGVDSTLKIQPAELGDSAMYLCASSSGLVTDTQYFGPGTRLTVL.